A selection of T cell receptor beta chains follows, all from one sample in a study of T cells in Graves' hyperthyroidism and ophthalmopathy. TCRdb ran MiXCR on the multiplex PCR reads and lists one entry per CDR3 protein. The sample has over 250,000 distinct CDR3 sequences, over 15% seen once; the top ten hold roughly 50%. What was sequenced was blood. The source of these receptors is an older woman with Graves' ophthalmopathy. Each CDR3 is given with its conserved first and last residue. D genes are given only for firm matches. Not every row has a clone size; where given, it reads once, few, many or a size class.

CDR3nt: TGTGCCAGCAGTTTATTTACATCTGGGGCCAACGTCCTGACTTTC
CDR3aa: CASSLFTSGANVLTF
d_gene: NA
j_gene: TRBJ2-6
v_gene: TRBV12-3/TRBV12-4
abundance: few

CDR3nt: TGTGCCAGCAGCCCCTTCGTGGGAGCGGATACGCAGTATTTT
CDR3aa: CASSPFVGADTQYF
d_gene: NA
j_gene: TRBJ2-3
v_gene: TRBV5-8
abundance: few

CDR3nt: TGTGCCAGCCGCCCATTTTCAGGGGCCATCACTGAAGCTTTCTTT
CDR3aa: CASRPFSGAITEAFF
d_gene: NA
j_gene: TRBJ1-1
v_gene: TRBV6-1
abundance: few

CDR3nt: TGTGCCAGCAGCCGAGACAGCGGCCAAGAGACCCAGTACTTC
CDR3aa: CASSRDSGQETQYF
d_gene: NA
j_gene: TRBJ2-5
v_gene: TRBV9
abundance: many

CDR3nt: TGTGCCAGCAGGAGAGAAGGACTGGGCATGAGCTACACCTTC
CDR3aa: CASRREGLGMSYTF
d_gene: NA
j_gene: TRBJ1-2
v_gene: TRBV2
abundance: many

CDR3nt: TGCGCCAGCAGCTTATGGGCCGGAACTATAGGGGAGCTGTTTTTT
CDR3aa: CASSLWAGTIGELFF
d_gene: NA
j_gene: TRBJ2-2
v_gene: TRBV5-1
abundance: few

CDR3nt: TGTGCCAGCAGTTACACCAACACCGGGGAGCTGTTTTTT
CDR3aa: CASSYTNTGELFF
d_gene: NA
j_gene: TRBJ2-2
v_gene: TRBV6-6
abundance: many

CDR3nt: TGTGCCACCAGCAGAGATTTCGTTCAGCGGGGAACCTACAATGAGCAGTTCTTC
CDR3aa: CATSRDFVQRGTYNEQFF
d_gene: TRBD2
j_gene: TRBJ2-1
v_gene: TRBV15
abundance: many

CDR3nt: TGTGCCTGGACCGAGGGGACTAGTCTTGGCGAGCAGTACTTC
CDR3aa: CAWTEGTSLGEQYF
d_gene: TRBD2
j_gene: TRBJ2-7
v_gene: TRBV30
abundance: few

CDR3nt: TGCGCCAGCAGCTTGGGGGGGCCGGTCACTGAAGCTTTCTTT
CDR3aa: CASSLGGPVTEAFF
d_gene: NA
j_gene: TRBJ1-1
v_gene: TRBV5-1
abundance: many

CDR3nt: TGTGCCAGCAGCCAAGTTGGCTACCGCAGCAACAATGAGCAGTTCTTC
CDR3aa: CASSQVGYRSNNEQFF
d_gene: NA
j_gene: TRBJ2-1
v_gene: TRBV3-2
abundance: many

CDR3nt: TGTGCCAGCAGTTACTGGACGGCCGGGGAGAACACCGGGGAGCTGTTTTTT
CDR3aa: CASSYWTAGENTGELFF
d_gene: NA
j_gene: TRBJ2-2
v_gene: TRBV6-5
abundance: many

CDR3nt: TGCAGTGCTGGGTCAGCAGGGGGCGCCCAGGAAAAACTGTTTTTT
CDR3aa: CSAGSAGGAQEKLFF
d_gene: TRBD1
j_gene: TRBJ1-4
v_gene: TRBV20-1
abundance: many

CDR3nt: TGTGCCAGCAGCGTAGAGCTCACAGATACGCAGTATTTT
CDR3aa: CASSVELTDTQYF
d_gene: NA
j_gene: TRBJ2-3
v_gene: TRBV9
abundance: NA

CDR3nt: TGTGCCAGCAGCTTAGCGGACATTACCTACGAGCAGTACTTC
CDR3aa: CASSLADITYEQYF
d_gene: NA
j_gene: TRBJ2-7
v_gene: TRBV7-2
abundance: many

CDR3nt: TGTGCCAGCAGCTTAGGAGGGGGCGGGAGCCCCTTCTCCAATGAGGGAAGCGGGCAGTTCTTC
CDR3aa: CASSLGGGGSPFSNEGSGQFF
d_gene: NA
j_gene: TRBJ2-1
v_gene: TRBV7-9
abundance: many

CDR3nt: TGCAGTGCTAGAGTGGGCTCTGGGGCCAACGTCCTGACTTTC
CDR3aa: CSARVGSGANVLTF
d_gene: NA
j_gene: TRBJ2-6
v_gene: TRBV20-1
abundance: once

CDR3nt: TGCAGTGCTCCTAGGACAGGGTTTAATTCACCCCTCCACTTT
CDR3aa: CSAPRTGFNSPLHF
d_gene: TRBD1
j_gene: TRBJ1-6
v_gene: TRBV20-1
abundance: many

CDR3nt: TGTGCTAGTGGAACCCCAGGGGGAGAGACCCAGTACTTC
CDR3aa: CASGTPGGETQYF
d_gene: TRBD1
j_gene: TRBJ2-5
v_gene: TRBV12-5
abundance: few

CDR3nt: TGCAGCGCCCGGCCGGGGGGCAAAAACATTCAGTACTTC
CDR3aa: CSARPGGKNIQYF
d_gene: TRBD2
j_gene: TRBJ2-4
v_gene: TRBV29-1
abundance: many

CDR3nt: TGTGCCACCCGGGGGAGGAACACTGAAGCTTTCTTT
CDR3aa: CATRGRNTEAFF
d_gene: NA
j_gene: TRBJ1-1
v_gene: TRBV19
abundance: NA

CDR3nt: TGTGCCAGCAGTGAAGCGGGGGGCAGGGAGGACGAGCAGTACTTC
CDR3aa: CASSEAGGREDEQYF
d_gene: TRBD2
j_gene: TRBJ2-7
v_gene: TRBV25-1
abundance: few

CDR3nt: TGTGCCAGCAGCGTAGCCAGGGCTGCGGGTGAGCAGTACTTC
CDR3aa: CASSVARAAGEQYF
d_gene: NA
j_gene: TRBJ2-7
v_gene: TRBV9
abundance: few

CDR3nt: TGTGCCAGCAGCTTAGTTTGGGACAAGGATGAGCAGTTCTTC
CDR3aa: CASSLVWDKDEQFF
d_gene: NA
j_gene: TRBJ2-1
v_gene: TRBV11-3
abundance: many

CDR3nt: TGTGCCAGCCGGGACAGGGCGGGTAAGCAGTACTTC
CDR3aa: CASRDRAGKQYF
d_gene: TRBD1
j_gene: TRBJ2-7
v_gene: TRBV2
abundance: NA

CDR3nt: TGTGCCAGCAGCCGGCCCAGGGTTGCAGATACGCAGTATTTT
CDR3aa: CASSRPRVADTQYF
d_gene: NA
j_gene: TRBJ2-3
v_gene: TRBV7-2
abundance: many

CDR3nt: TGTGCCAGCACCAACGAGGGCCCAGGGGATCAGACCGAGCAGTACTTC
CDR3aa: CASTNEGPGDQTEQYF
d_gene: NA
j_gene: TRBJ2-7
v_gene: TRBV6-2/TRBV6-3
abundance: many

CDR3nt: TGTGCCAGCAGCTCACCGGGGGGAGGGGCCTACGAGCAGTACTTC
CDR3aa: CASSSPGGGAYEQYF
d_gene: TRBD2
j_gene: TRBJ2-7
v_gene: TRBV11-1
abundance: NA

CDR3nt: TGTGCCAGCAGCTTAATCGGTGCAGGTTCGGAAAACACCATATATTTT
CDR3aa: CASSLIGAGSENTIYF
d_gene: NA
j_gene: TRBJ1-3
v_gene: TRBV7-2
abundance: many

CDR3nt: TGCGCCAGCAGCTTGGGAAACGATCGGGGGAATGAGCAGTTCTTC
CDR3aa: CASSLGNDRGNEQFF
d_gene: NA
j_gene: TRBJ2-1
v_gene: TRBV5-1
abundance: NA

CDR3nt: TGTGCCATGGAGAAGACAGGGGGTAACCCGGAAGCTTTCTTT
CDR3aa: CAMEKTGGNPEAFF
d_gene: TRBD1
j_gene: TRBJ1-1
v_gene: TRBV7-9
abundance: many

CDR3nt: TGCGCCAGCAGCCAAGGAAAGGGGATCAACTATGGGGGCTACACCTTC
CDR3aa: CASSQGKGINYGGYTF
d_gene: NA
j_gene: TRBJ1-2
v_gene: TRBV4-3
abundance: NA

CDR3nt: TGCAGTGCAGCGTCTCTCACCCAGGGTGCAACTAATGAAAAACTGTTTTTT
CDR3aa: CSAASLTQGATNEKLFF
d_gene: NA
j_gene: TRBJ1-4
v_gene: TRBV20-1
abundance: many

CDR3nt: TGCAGCGTCGCCCTGGGGGGACTCTACTACAATGAGCAGTTCTTC
CDR3aa: CSVALGGLYYNEQFF
d_gene: NA
j_gene: TRBJ2-1
v_gene: TRBV29-1
abundance: many

CDR3nt: TGCGCCAGCAGCCGGAGGGGCAAGCCGTACGAGCAGTACTTC
CDR3aa: CASSRRGKPYEQYF
d_gene: NA
j_gene: TRBJ2-7
v_gene: TRBV10-1
abundance: NA

CDR3nt: TGCAGCGTCTGCCGGGACAGGGGAACAGATACGCAGTATTTT
CDR3aa: CSVCRDRGTDTQYF
d_gene: TRBD1
j_gene: TRBJ2-3
v_gene: TRBV29-1
abundance: NA

CDR3nt: TGTGCCAGCAGCTATGGACAGGGGGGATGGGACACTGAAGCTTTCTTT
CDR3aa: CASSYGQGGWDTEAFF
d_gene: TRBD1
j_gene: TRBJ1-1
v_gene: TRBV7-9
abundance: many

CDR3nt: TGTGCCAGCAGTCCCCTCCGCGTACCCGTGAACACTGAAGCTTTCTTT
CDR3aa: CASSPLRVPVNTEAFF
d_gene: NA
j_gene: TRBJ1-1
v_gene: TRBV12-3/TRBV12-4
abundance: many

CDR3nt: TGTGCCACCAGTGATAGCGGGGGTCGCTCCTACAATGAGCAGTTCTTC
CDR3aa: CATSDSGGRSYNEQFF
d_gene: TRBD2
j_gene: TRBJ2-1
v_gene: TRBV24-1
abundance: many

CDR3nt: TGTGCCAGCAGCGCGGGACTGACGGGGGGTAAACTGTTTTTT
CDR3aa: CASSAGLTGGKLFF
d_gene: NA
j_gene: TRBJ1-4
v_gene: TRBV9
abundance: NA

CDR3nt: TGTGCCAGCAGTCCCACGACAGGGAGTACTGAAGCTTTCTTT
CDR3aa: CASSPTTGSTEAFF
d_gene: TRBD1
j_gene: TRBJ1-1
v_gene: TRBV12-3/TRBV12-4
abundance: many

CDR3nt: TGTGCCAGTATCTCCGGGGGAGCAACTAATGAAAAACTGTTTTTT
CDR3aa: CASISGGATNEKLFF
d_gene: NA
j_gene: TRBJ1-4
v_gene: TRBV19
abundance: few

CDR3nt: TGTGCCAGCAGTAAAACCGGGGAGCTGTTTTTT
CDR3aa: CASSKTGELFF
d_gene: NA
j_gene: TRBJ2-2
v_gene: TRBV6-1
abundance: NA

CDR3nt: TGCAGTGCTAGAGATATGCTGGACGAGCAGTACTTC
CDR3aa: CSARDMLDEQYF
d_gene: NA
j_gene: TRBJ2-7
v_gene: TRBV20-1
abundance: NA

CDR3nt: TGCAGTGCTAGGGACATCGGGTTTGCAACTAATGAAAAACTGTTTTTT
CDR3aa: CSARDIGFATNEKLFF
d_gene: NA
j_gene: TRBJ1-4
v_gene: TRBV20-1
abundance: many

CDR3nt: TGCGCCAGCAGCCACCCCACGGACAGGGGGCTCGTAGATTCACCCCTCCACTTT
CDR3aa: CASSHPTDRGLVDSPLHF
d_gene: TRBD1
j_gene: TRBJ1-6
v_gene: TRBV4-3
abundance: NA

CDR3nt: TGCGCCAGCAGCTTTTATGAGGGAGAGACCCAGTACTTC
CDR3aa: CASSFYEGETQYF
d_gene: NA
j_gene: TRBJ2-5
v_gene: TRBV5-1
abundance: NA

CDR3nt: TGTGCCAGCAGCATCGGACAGCATAGCAATCAGCCCCAGCATTTT
CDR3aa: CASSIGQHSNQPQHF
d_gene: NA
j_gene: TRBJ1-5
v_gene: TRBV5-8
abundance: many

CDR3nt: TGTGCCAGCAGTTACCCCGAGTCAGGCGGGACCCAGTACTTC
CDR3aa: CASSYPESGGTQYF
d_gene: NA
j_gene: TRBJ2-5
v_gene: TRBV6-5
abundance: many